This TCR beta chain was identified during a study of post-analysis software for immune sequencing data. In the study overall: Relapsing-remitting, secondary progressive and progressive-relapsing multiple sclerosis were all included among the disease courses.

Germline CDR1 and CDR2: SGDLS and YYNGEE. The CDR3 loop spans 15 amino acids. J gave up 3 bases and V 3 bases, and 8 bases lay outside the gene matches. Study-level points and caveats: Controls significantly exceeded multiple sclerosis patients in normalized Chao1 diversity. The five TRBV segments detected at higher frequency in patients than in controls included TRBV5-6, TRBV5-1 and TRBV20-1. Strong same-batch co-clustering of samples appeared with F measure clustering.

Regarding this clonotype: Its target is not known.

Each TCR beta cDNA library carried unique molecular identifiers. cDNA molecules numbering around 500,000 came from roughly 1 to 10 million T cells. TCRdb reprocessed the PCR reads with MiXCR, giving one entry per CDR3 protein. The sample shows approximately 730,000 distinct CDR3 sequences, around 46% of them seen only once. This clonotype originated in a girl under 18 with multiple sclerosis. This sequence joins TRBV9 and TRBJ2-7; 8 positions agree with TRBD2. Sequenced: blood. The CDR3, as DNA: TGTGCCAGCAGCGCAAAGCGGGAGAGAGGCTACGAGCAGTACTTC. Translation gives CASSAKRERGYEQYF.